This T cell receptor beta chain was sequenced during a study of cytomegalovirus exposure and HLA in healthy donors. Study-level findings and limits: In the 130 or so validation repertoires, roughly 94% of cluster scores exceeded 0, per a later analysis.

Generated by immunoSEQ multiplex PCR, the TCRdb table keeps only in-frame clones and is missing some. The sample has 100,000 to 150,000 clones; 94% are singletons. As to this clone: Its specificity is unknown.

This CDR3 region has 14 residues. Germline V lookup: CDR1 LNHDA, CDR2 SQIVND (reference sequence). V shed 5 bases and J 6 bases; nucleotides not matched to a gene: 8. The J gene is TRBJ1-2, the V gene TRBV19, with 8 nucleotides matching TRBD1. The sequence derives from a woman aged 18 to 35 in good health and CMV-seronegative. Sequencing used PBMCs. The CDR3 DNA reads as TGTGCCAGTAGTGGACGGACAGGGTCGGATGGCTACACCTTC. Protein product: CASSGRTGSDGYTF.